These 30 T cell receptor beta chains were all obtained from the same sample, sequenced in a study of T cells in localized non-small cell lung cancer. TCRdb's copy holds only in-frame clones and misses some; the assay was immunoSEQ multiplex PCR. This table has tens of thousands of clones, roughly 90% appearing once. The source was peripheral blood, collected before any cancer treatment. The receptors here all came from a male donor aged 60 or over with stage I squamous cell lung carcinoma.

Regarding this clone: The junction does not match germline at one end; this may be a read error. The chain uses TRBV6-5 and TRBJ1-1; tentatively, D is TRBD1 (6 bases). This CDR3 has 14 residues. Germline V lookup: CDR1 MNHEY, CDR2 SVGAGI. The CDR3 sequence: CAGSEGGFSTEAFF. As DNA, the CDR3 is TGTGCCGGCAGTGAGGGGGGATTCAGCACTGAAGCTTTCTTT.

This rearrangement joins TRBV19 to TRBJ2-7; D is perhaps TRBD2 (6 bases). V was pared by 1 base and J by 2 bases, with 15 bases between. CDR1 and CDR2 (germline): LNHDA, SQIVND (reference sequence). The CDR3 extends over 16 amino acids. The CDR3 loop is CASSIGGGIYPYEQYF. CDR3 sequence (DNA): TGTGCCAGTAGTATAGGGGGCGGGATCTACCCCTACGAGCAGTACTTC. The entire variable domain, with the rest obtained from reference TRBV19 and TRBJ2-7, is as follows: DGGITQSPKYLFRKEGQNVTLSCEQNLNHDAMYWYRQDPGQGLRLIYYSQIVNDFQKGDIAEGYSVSREKKESFPLTVTSAQKNPTAFYLCASSIGGGIYPYEQYFGPGTRLTVT.

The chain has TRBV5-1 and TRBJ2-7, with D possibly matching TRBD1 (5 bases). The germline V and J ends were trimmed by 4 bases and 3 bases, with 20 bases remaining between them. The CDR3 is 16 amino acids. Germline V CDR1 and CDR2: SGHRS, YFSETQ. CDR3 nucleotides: TGCGCCAGCAGCCTTCCAGGGAATAGGGTTTACTACGAGCAGTACTTC. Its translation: CASSLPGNRVYYEQYF.

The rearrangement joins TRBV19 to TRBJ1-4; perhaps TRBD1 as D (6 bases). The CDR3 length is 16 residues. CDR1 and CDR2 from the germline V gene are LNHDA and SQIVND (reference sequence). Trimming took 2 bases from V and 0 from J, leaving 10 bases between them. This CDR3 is CASSIQGTTTNEKLFF. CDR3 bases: TGTGCCAGTAGTATACAGGGGACGACAACTAATGAAAAACTGTTTTTT.

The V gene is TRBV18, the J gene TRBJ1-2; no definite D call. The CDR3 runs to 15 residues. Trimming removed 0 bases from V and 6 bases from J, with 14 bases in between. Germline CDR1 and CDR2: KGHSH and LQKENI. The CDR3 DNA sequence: TGTGCCAGCTCACCACCCGAAAATCGGGTCAATGGCTACACCTTC. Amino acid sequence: CASSPPENRVNGYTF.

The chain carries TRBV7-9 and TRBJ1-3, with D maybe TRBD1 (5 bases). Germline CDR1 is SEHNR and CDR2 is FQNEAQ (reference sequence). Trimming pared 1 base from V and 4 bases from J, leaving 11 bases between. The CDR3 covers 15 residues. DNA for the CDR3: TGTGCCAGCAGCTTAGGGCAGGGTGTAGGAAACACCATATATTTT. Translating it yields CASSLGQGVGNTIYF.

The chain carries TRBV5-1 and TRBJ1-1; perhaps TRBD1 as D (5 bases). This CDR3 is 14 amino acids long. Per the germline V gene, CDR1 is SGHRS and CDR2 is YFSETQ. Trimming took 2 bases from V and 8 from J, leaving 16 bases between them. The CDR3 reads CASSFDEGRGEAFF. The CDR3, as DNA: TGCGCCAGCAGCTTTGATGAGGGCCGGGGGGAAGCTTTCTTT.

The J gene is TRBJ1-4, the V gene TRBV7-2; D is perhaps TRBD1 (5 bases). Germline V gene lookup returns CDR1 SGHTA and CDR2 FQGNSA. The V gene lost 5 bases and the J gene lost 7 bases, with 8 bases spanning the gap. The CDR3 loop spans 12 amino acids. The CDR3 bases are TGTGCCAGCAGCGGGACTGGTGAAAAACTGTTTTTT. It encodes CASSGTGEKLFF.

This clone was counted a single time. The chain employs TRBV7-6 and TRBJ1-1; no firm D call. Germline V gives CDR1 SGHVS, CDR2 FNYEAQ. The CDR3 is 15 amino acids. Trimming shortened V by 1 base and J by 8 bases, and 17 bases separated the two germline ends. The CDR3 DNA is TGTGCCAGCAGCTTAGGCCAGGCCTTGTTGGGGGAAGCTTTCTTT. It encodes CASSLGQALLGEAFF.

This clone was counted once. The CDR3 protein is CASSQEGGIEGPTF. CDR3 in DNA: TGCGCCAGCAGCCAAGAAGGGGGCATTGAGGGACCCACCTTC. J is TRBJ1-2 and V is TRBV4-1; 7 bases are shared with TRBD1. Germline V gives CDR1 MGHRA, CDR2 YSYEKL. CDR3 length: 14 residues. J gave up 13 bases and V 0 bases, and 11 bases lay outside the gene matches.

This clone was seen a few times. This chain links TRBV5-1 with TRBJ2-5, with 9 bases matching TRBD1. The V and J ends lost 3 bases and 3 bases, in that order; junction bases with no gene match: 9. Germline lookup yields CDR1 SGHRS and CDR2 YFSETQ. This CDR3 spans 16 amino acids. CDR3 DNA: TGCGCCAGCAGCTCGGGACAGGGAGGTCCAAAAGAGACCCAGTACTTC. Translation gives CASSSGQGGPKETQYF.

Written as DNA, the CDR3 is TGCGCCAGCAGCGTTGCCGGACTTACCTCTGGAAACACCATATATTTT. This encodes CASSVAGLTSGNTIYF. The V gene is TRBV5-1, the J gene TRBJ1-3; D remains ambiguous. The germline V gene encodes CDR1 SGHRS and CDR2 YFSETQ. The CDR3 extends over 16 amino acids. The V gene lost 4 bases and the J gene lost 0 bases, with 14 bases spanning the gap.

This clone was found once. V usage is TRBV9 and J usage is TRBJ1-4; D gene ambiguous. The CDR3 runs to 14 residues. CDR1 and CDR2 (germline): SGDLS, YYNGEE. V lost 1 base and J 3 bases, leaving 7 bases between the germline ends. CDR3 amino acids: CASSVTDANEKLFF. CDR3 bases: TGTGCCAGCAGCGTAACAGATGCTAATGAAAAACTGTTTTTT. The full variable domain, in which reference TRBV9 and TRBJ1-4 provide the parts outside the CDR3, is DSGVTQTPKHLITATGQRVTLRCSPRSGDLSVYWYQQSLDQGLQFLIQYYNGEERAKGNILERFSAQQFPDLHSELNLSSLELGDSALYFCASSVTDANEKLFFGSGTQLSVL.

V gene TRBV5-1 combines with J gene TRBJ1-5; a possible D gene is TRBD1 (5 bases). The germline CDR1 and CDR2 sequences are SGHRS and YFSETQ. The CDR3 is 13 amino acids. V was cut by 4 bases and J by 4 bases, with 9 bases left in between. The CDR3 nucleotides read TGCGCCAGCAGCCCGGGACCGAATCAGCCCCAGCATTTT. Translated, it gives CASSPGPNQPQHF.

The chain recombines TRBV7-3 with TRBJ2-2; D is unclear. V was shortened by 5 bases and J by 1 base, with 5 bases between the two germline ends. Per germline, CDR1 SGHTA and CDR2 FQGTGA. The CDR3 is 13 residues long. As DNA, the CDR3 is TGTGCCAGCAGCCTGAGGAACACCGGGGAGCTGTTTTTT. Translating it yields CASSLRNTGELFF.

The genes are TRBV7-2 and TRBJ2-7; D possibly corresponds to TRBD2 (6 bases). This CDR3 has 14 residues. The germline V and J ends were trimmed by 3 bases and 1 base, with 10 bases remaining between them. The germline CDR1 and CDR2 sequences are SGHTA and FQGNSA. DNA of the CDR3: TGTGCCAGCAGCTTCGGGGGAGCATCCTACGAGCAGTACTTC. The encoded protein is CASSFGGASYEQYF.

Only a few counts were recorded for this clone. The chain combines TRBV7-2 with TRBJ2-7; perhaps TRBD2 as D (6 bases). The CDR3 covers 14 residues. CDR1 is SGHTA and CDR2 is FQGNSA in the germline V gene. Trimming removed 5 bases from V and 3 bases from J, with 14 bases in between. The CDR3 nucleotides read TGTGCCAGCAGCCGATCGGTGGAGGGCTACGAGCAGTACTTC. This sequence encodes CASSRSVEGYEQYF.

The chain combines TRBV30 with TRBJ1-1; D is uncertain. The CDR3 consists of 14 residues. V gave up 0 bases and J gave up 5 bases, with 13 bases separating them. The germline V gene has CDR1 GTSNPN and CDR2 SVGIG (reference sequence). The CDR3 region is CAWSVIEGGTEAFF. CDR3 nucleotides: TGTGCCTGGAGTGTAATAGAGGGAGGGACTGAAGCTTTCTTT.

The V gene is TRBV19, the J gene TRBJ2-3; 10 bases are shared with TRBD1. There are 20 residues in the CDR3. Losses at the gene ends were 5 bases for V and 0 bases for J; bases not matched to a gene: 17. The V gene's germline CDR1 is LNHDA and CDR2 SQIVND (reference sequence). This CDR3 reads CASSFRSGQGISRSTDTQYF. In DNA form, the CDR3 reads TGTGCCAGTAGTTTCCGCTCGGGACAGGGGATCTCTAGGAGCACAGATACGCAGTATTTT. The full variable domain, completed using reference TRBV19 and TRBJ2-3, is DGGITQSPKYLFRKEGQNVTLSCEQNLNHDAMYWYRQDPGQGLRLIYYSQIVNDFQKGDIAEGYSVSREKKESFPLTVTSAQKNPTAFYLCASSFRSGQGISRSTDTQYFGPGTRLTVL.

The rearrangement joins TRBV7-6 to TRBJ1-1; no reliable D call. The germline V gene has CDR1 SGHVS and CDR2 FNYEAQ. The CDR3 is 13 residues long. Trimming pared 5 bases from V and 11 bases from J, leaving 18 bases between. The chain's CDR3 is CASSVRASSPAFF. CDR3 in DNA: TGTGCCAGCAGCGTGCGGGCCTCCTCGCCCGCTTTCTTT.

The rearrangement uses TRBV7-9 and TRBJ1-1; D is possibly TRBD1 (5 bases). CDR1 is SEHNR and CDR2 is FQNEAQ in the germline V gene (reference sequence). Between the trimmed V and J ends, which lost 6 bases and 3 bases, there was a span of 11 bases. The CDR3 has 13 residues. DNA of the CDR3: TGTGCCAGCAGTTGGGACTCCGACACTGAAGCTTTCTTT. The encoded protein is CASSWDSDTEAFF. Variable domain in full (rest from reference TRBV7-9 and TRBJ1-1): DTGVSQNPRHKITKRGQNVTFRCDPISEHNRLYWYRQTLGQGPEFLTYFQNEAQLEKSRLLSDRFSAERPKGSFSTLEIQRTEQGDSAMYLCASSWDSDTEAFFGQGTRLTVV.

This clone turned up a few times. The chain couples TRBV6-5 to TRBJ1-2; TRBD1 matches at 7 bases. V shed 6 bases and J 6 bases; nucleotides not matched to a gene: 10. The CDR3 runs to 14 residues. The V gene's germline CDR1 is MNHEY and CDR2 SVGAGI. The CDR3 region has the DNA TGTGCCAGCAGCATCAAAGGGGGCGCAGATGGCTACACCTTC. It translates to CASSIKGGADGYTF.

CDR3: CASSRGQGTATNEKLFF. DNA of the CDR3: TGTGCCAGCAGCAGAGGGCAGGGGACTGCAACTAATGAAAAACTGTTTTTT. V is TRBV7-9 and J is TRBJ1-4, with a tentative D call TRBD1 (6 bases). The germline V gene encodes CDR1 SEHNR and CDR2 FQNEAQ (reference sequence). V lost 5 bases and J lost 0, with 16 bases in between. The CDR3 consists of 17 residues.

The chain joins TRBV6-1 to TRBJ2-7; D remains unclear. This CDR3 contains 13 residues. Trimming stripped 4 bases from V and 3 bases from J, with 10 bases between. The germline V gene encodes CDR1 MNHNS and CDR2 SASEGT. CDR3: CASSGISNYEQYF. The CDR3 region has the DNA TGTGCCAGCAGTGGTATTAGCAACTACGAGCAGTACTTC.

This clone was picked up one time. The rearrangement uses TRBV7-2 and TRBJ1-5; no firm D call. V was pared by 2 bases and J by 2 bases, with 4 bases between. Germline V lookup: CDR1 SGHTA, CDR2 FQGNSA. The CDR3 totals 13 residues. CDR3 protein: CASSLYGNQPQHF. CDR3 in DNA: TGTGCCAGCAGCTTATACGGCAATCAGCCCCAGCATTTT.

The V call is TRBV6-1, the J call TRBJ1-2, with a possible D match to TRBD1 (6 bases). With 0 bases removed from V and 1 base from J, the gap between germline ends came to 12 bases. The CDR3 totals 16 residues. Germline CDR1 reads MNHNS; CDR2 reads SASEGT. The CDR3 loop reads CASSEATGSINYGYTF. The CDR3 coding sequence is TGTGCCAGCAGTGAAGCGACAGGTTCTATTAACTATGGCTACACCTTC.

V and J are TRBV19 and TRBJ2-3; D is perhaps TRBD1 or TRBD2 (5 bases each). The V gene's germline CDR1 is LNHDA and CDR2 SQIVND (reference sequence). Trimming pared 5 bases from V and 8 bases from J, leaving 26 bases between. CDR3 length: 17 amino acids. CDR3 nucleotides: TGTGCCAGTAGTCCCCACGGGACCCTTGTTGCCGACGGTACGCAGTATTTT. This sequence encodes CASSPHGTLVADGTQYF.

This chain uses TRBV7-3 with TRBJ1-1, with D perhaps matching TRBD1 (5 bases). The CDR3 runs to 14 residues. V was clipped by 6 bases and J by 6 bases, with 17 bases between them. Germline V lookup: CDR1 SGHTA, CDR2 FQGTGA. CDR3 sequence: CASSPGTAGSEAFF. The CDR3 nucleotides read TGTGCCAGCAGTCCCGGGACGGCGGGTTCTGAAGCTTTCTTT.

The chain's CDR3 is CASSFNGQGANIQYF. DNA for the CDR3: TGTGCCAGCAGTTTTAATGGACAGGGTGCAAACATTCAGTACTTC. The chain couples TRBV28 to TRBJ2-4; 8 bases fit TRBD1. Germline V gives CDR1 MDHEN, CDR2 SYDVKM. This CDR3 contains 15 residues. V was pared by 3 bases and J by 6 bases, with 7 bases of the junction left unmatched.

The CDR3 here is CASSYGRNTEAFF. The CDR3 bases are TGTGCCAGCAGTTACGGTCGGAACACTGAAGCTTTCTTT. V usage is TRBV6-5 and J usage is TRBJ1-1; no firm D call. Deletions cut 2 bases from V and 1 base from J, with 5 bases between. The CDR3 is 13 amino acids. CDR1 and CDR2 (germline): MNHEY, SVGAGI.